Reported below is one T cell receptor beta chain. Measured with immunoSEQ multiplex PCR; TCRdb has only the in-frame clones, and not every one. In the table there are about 50,000 clones, nearly 95% of which are singletons. This specimen belongs to a study of T cell changes during pregnancy in multiple sclerosis. The CDR3 runs to 16 residues. The germline V gene encodes CDR1 MGHRA and CDR2 YSYEKL. The V and J ends lost 2 bases and 3 bases, in that order; junction bases with no gene match: 7. This sample comprised CD4+ T cells from peripheral blood mononuclear cells, obtained in the second trimester of pregnancy. The receptor's source is a female donor with multiple sclerosis, enrolled in a pregnancy study. This chain uses TRBV4-1 with TRBJ2-3, with 8 bases fitting TRBD2. CDR3 sequence reads: CASSQIRAGVTDTQYF. CDR3 sequence (DNA): TGCGCCAGCAGCCAAATTAGAGCGGGAGTGACAGATACGCAGTATTTT.